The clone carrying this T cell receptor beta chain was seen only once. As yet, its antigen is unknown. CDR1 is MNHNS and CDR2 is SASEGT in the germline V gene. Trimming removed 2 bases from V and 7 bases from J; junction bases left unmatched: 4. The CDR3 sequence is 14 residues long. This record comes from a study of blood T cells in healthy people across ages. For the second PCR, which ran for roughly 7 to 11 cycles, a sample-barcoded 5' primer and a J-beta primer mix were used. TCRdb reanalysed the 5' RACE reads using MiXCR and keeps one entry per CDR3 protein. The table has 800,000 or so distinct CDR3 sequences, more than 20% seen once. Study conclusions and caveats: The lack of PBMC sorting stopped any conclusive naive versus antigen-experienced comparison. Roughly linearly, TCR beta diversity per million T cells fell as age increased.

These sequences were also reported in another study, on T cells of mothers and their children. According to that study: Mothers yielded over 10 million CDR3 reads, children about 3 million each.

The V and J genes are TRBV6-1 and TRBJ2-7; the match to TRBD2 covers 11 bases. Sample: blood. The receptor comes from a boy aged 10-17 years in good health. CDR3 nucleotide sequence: TGTGCCAGCAGTGAAACTAGCGGGAGCATAGAGCAGTACTTC. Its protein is CASSETSGSIEQYF.